The 10 T cell receptor beta chains presented below share a single source sample, sequenced in a study of cytomegalovirus exposure and HLA in healthy donors (dated by TCRdb to between 2016 and 2019). Preparation of the library involved the immunoSEQ multiplex PCR assay. For the multiplex PCR, a mixture combining 60 forward primers for TCR Vbeta segments and 13 reverse primers for TCR Jbeta segments was used. TCRdb stores this immuneACCESS table with in-frame sequences only. Part of the clones is absent; in the studies checked, under half of the shortfall reflects unresolved V genes, and no reason is known for the rest. The sample table lists some 190,000 clones, roughly four fifths of them with a count of one. The ten biggest clones cover less than 2% of the sample. The specimen was PBMCs. The source is a man between 18 and 35 years old in good health and CMV-seronegative.

This chain joins TRBV9 and TRBJ2-7; 8 bases match TRBD1. The length of the CDR3 is 18 residues. The V and J ends lost 0 bases and 5 bases, in that order; junction bases with no gene match: 16. The germline gives CDR1 SGDLS, CDR2 YYNGEE. The CDR3 protein is CASSVDTSGTGRRHEQYF. CDR3 coding DNA: TGTGCCAGCAGCGTAGATACCTCCGGGACAGGCCGACGCCACGAGCAGTACTTC.

This sequence joins TRBV19 and TRBJ2-3, with a possible D match to TRBD1 (7 bases). This CDR3 has 15 amino acids. Trimming took 3 bases from V and 5 from J, leaving 15 bases between them. Germline V CDR1 and CDR2: LNHDA, SQIVND (reference sequence). CDR3 sequence (DNA): TGTGCCAGTAGTATCACGGAGGGGGCCGGAGATACGCAGTATTTT. Protein product: CASSITEGAGDTQYF.

The V gene is TRBV19, the J gene TRBJ2-1; unclear D gene. The V gene's germline CDR1 is LNHDA and CDR2 SQIVND (reference sequence). The CDR3 is 15 residues long. V lost 3 bases, J lost 3 bases, and 12 bases lay in between. The CDR3 region has the DNA TGTGCCAGTAGTATTTACGAGCTTAACTACAATGAGCAGTTCTTC. Translation gives CASSIYELNYNEQFF.

The CDR3 DNA reads as TGTGCCACCAGCAGAGATCTACTAGCCCCAGGCAATGAGCAGTTCTTC. Protein product: CATSRDLLAPGNEQFF. This sequence joins TRBV15 and TRBJ2-1; D is perhaps TRBD2 (6 bases). Germline CDR1 is LNHNV and CDR2 is YYDKDF (reference sequence). There are 16 residues in the CDR3. V lost 0 bases and J 6 bases, leaving 15 bases between the germline ends.

The chain is built from TRBV27 and TRBJ2-1; 7 nucleotides agree with TRBD2. The CDR3 extends over 15 amino acids. Germline V gene sequence: CDR1 MNHEY, CDR2 SMNVEV (reference sequence). Losses at the gene ends were 6 bases for V and 5 bases for J; bases not matched to a gene: 10. The chain's CDR3 is CASSFPLADHNEQFF. DNA of the CDR3: TGTGCCAGCAGCTTTCCCCTAGCGGATCACAATGAGCAGTTCTTC.

The chain uses TRBV18 and TRBJ2-3; D gene uncertain. The CDR3 totals 14 residues. V dropped 3 bases and J dropped 1 base, with 8 bases sitting between them. CDR1 and CDR2 (germline): KGHSH, LQKENI. The CDR3 region is CASSPETRTDTQYF. In nucleotides, the CDR3 is TGTGCCAGCTCACCGGAGACCCGCACAGATACGCAGTATTTT.

V is TRBV19 and J is TRBJ2-7; TRBD1 matches 9 bases. This CDR3 region has 17 residues. Germline CDR1 reads LNHDA; CDR2 reads SQIVND (reference sequence). With V trimmed by 5 bases and J by 3 bases, 14 bases remained unmatched. Here the CDR3 reads CASSSRQTGGGVYEQYF. The CDR3 DNA sequence: TGTGCCAGTAGTTCGCGTCAGACAGGGGGAGGCGTCTACGAGCAGTACTTC.

The genes are TRBV6-1 and TRBJ2-5, with 14 nucleotides matching TRBD2. The J segment lost 6 bases and the V segment lost 6 bases, leaving 6 bases of the junction unmatched. Germline CDR1 MNHNS, CDR2 SASEGT. This CDR3 is built from 15 residues. The CDR3 DNA is TGTGCCAGCAGGGGACTAGCGGGAGCTTGGCAGACCCAGTACTTC. Translating it yields CASRGLAGAWQTQYF.

The gene calls are TRBV19 and TRBJ2-3; D may be TRBD1 (8 bases). Trimming removed 3 bases from V and 0 bases from J, with 16 bases in between. The CDR3 has 17 residues. Germline V gene lookup returns CDR1 LNHDA and CDR2 SQIVND (reference sequence). This CDR3 is CASSIPTGGASTDTQYF. CDR3 nucleotides: TGTGCCAGTAGTATTCCCACAGGGGGGGCCAGCACAGATACGCAGTATTTT.

This chain links TRBV10-3 with TRBJ1-5, with a weak D call TRBD1 (6 bases). CDR3 size: 14 residues. Per the germline V gene, CDR1 is ENHRY and CDR2 is SYGVKD. Trimming removed 2 bases from V and 7 bases from J, with 12 bases in between. CDR3 region: CAISEEGGEQPQHF. The DNA of the CDR3 is TGTGCCATCAGTGAGGAGGGGGGGGAGCAGCCCCAGCATTTT.